The rows below give T cell receptor beta chains drawn from one sample of a study of blood T cell repertoires in COVID-19. Some clones are missing from TCRdb's copy, which holds only in-frame ones; the method was immunoSEQ multiplex PCR. Among roughly 250,000 clones, around 90% were seen once, and the ten largest hold about 0.99%. The sample taken for sequencing was peripheral blood. All receptors come from a woman aged 40 to 50 who had recovered from COVID-19. The CDR3 runs from the conserved cysteine through the conserved F or W. A D gene is named only where the DNA matches it firmly. Some rows have no size entry. The others give once, few or many, or a class for an expanded clone.

J	V	size	D	DNA	CDR3
TRBJ1-1	TRBV5-4	NA	TRBD1	TGTGCCCAGGGGGCAGGGGGGTACGGCACTGAAGCTTTCTTT	CAQGAGGYGTEAFF
TRBJ1-1	TRBV2	NA	NA	TGTGCCAGCAGCGGACCCCCGACAGGCACTGAAGCTTTCTTT	CASSGPPTGTEAFF
TRBJ1-4	TRBV7-9	NA	NA	TGTGCCAGCAGCTTGGGGCAGGGAACAACTAATGAAAAACTGTTTTTT	CASSLGQGTTNEKLFF
TRBJ2-3	TRBV9	NA	NA	TGTGCCAGCAGCGTGGAAGGGGCAGGGCGAGATACGCAGTATTTT	CASSVEGAGRDTQYF
TRBJ1-1	TRBV7-9	few	TRBD1	TGTGCCAGCAGCCAGGACAGGGCCCCTGTTCGGAACACTGAAGCTTTCTTT	CASSQDRAPVRNTEAFF
TRBJ1-6	TRBV19	NA	TRBD1	TGTGCCAGTAGTGGGGGACAGGCGAATAATTCACCCCTCCACTTT	CASSGGQANNSPLHF
TRBJ1-6	TRBV27	NA	TRBD1	TGTGCCAGCAGTCCCCCGGACAGGGGTTATAATTCACCCCTCCACTTT	CASSPPDRGYNSPLHF
TRBJ2-1	TRBV18	NA	TRBD2	TGTGCCAGCTCACCACCGGCTAGCGGGAGTAATGAGCAGTTCTTC	CASSPPASGSNEQFF
TRBJ1-4	TRBV4-3	NA	NA	TGCGCCAGCAGCCAAGATAGCCAGGGTATAGAACTGTTTTTT	CASSQDSQGIELFF
TRBJ2-1	TRBV5-4	NA	TRBD2	TGTGCCAGCGCGGGGGGTAGCTCCTACAATGAGCAGTTCTTC	CASAGGSSYNEQFF
TRBJ1-3	TRBV18	NA	NA	TGTGCCAGCTCACCACTGCCCGGGGACTCTGGAAACACCATATATTTT	CASSPLPGDSGNTIYF
TRBJ1-2	TRBV13	NA	NA	TGTGCCAGCAGCTTAGGCCTGGGCCAGACTAACTATGGCTACACCTTC	CASSLGLGQTNYGYTF
TRBJ2-3	TRBV18	NA	NA	TGTGCCAGCTCACCAGAGCGGAGCACAGATACGCAGTATTTT	CASSPERSTDTQYF
TRBJ1-1	TRBV25-1	NA	NA	TGTGCCAGCAGTGACCGGGGAGGGGCACATCGGAACACTGAAGCTTTCTTT	CASSDRGGAHRNTEAFF
TRBJ2-2	TRBV5-1	NA	NA	TGCGCCAGCAGCCCACACACAGGGACGAACACCGGGGAGCTGTTTTTT	CASSPHTGTNTGELFF
TRBJ2-5	TRBV6-5	NA	TRBD1	TGTGCCAGCAGTTACGGACAGGATCAGACCCAGTACTTC	CASSYGQDQTQYF
TRBJ1-4	TRBV25-1	NA	TRBD1	TGTGCCAGCAGTTCCCGACAGGGTAGTAATGAAAAACTGTTTTTT	CASSSRQGSNEKLFF
TRBJ1-3	TRBV29-1	NA	TRBD1	TGCAGCGTTCCGGGACAGGGGAACACCATATATTTT	CSVPGQGNTIYF
TRBJ1-2	TRBV27	NA	TRBD1	TGTGCCAGCAGGGGGACGCCAAAGGGGGCGATGGGCTACACCTTC	CASRGTPKGAMGYTF
TRBJ1-1	TRBV28	NA	TRBD1	TGCGCCGCCCCGGGACAGTCCCGGGGGACCATGAACACTGAAGCTTTCTTT	CAAPGQSRGTMNTEAFF
TRBJ2-2	TRBV5-4	NA	TRBD2	TGTGCCAGCAGCAAACCGGGACTAGCGGGAGGGGTCGGGGAGCTGTTTTTT	CASSKPGLAGGVGELFF
TRBJ2-1	TRBV7-2	once	TRBD2	TGTGCCAGCAGCTTAGCGCCGGGGGAGGGCCTGGGGCAGTTCTTC	CASSLAPGEGLGQFF
TRBJ2-7	TRBV7-3	NA	TRBD1	TGTGCCAGCAGCCCCGGGACAGGGAACTACGAGCAGTACTTC	CASSPGTGNYEQYF
TRBJ2-6	TRBV19	NA	NA	TGTGCCAGTAGATCAGGGTACGGGGCCAACGTCCTGACTTTC	CASRSGYGANVLTF
TRBJ1-1	TRBV19	NA	TRBD1	TGTGCCAGTAGTCGAGGGACAGGGGTAATGAACACTGAAGCTTTCTTT	CASSRGTGVMNTEAFF
TRBJ1-2	TRBV6-1	NA	NA	TGTGCCAGCAGTGAAGGCGTGGTCCACTATGGCTACACCTTC	CASSEGVVHYGYTF
TRBJ1-3	TRBV28	NA	NA	TGTGCCAGCAGTTTCCCCCGGGGTTGGGGCTCTGGAAACACCATATATTTT	CASSFPRGWGSGNTIYF
TRBJ2-1	TRBV5-5	NA	TRBD2	TGTGCCAGCAGCGCGACTAGCGGGGGGAACAATGAGCAGTTCTTC	CASSATSGGNNEQFF
TRBJ1-1	TRBV5-1	NA	TRBD1	TGCGCCAGCAGCTTGGTGGGACAGGGCACTGAAGCTTTCTTT	CASSLVGQGTEAFF
TRBJ2-6	TRBV20-1	NA	TRBD2	TGCAGTGCTAGTGGGGAGGGCGGATGGTCTGGGGCCAACGTCCTGACTTTC	CSASGEGGWSGANVLTF
TRBJ2-1	TRBV18	NA	TRBD2	TGTGCCAGCTCACCGCTAGCGGGAGTCGGGAATGAGCAGTTCTTC	CASSPLAGVGNEQFF
TRBJ2-3	TRBV19	NA	TRBD1	TGTGCCAGTAGCAGGGACAGGGGAGATACGCAGTATTTT	CASSRDRGDTQYF
TRBJ2-7	TRBV9	NA	TRBD2	TGTGCCAGCAACCAGGGTAGCGGGAGGGAGGAGCAGTACTTC	CASNQGSGREEQYF
TRBJ2-3	TRBV7-3	once	TRBD2	TGTGCCAGCCGGGGAGGGAATGGAGATACGCAGTATTTT	CASRGGNGDTQYF
TRBJ1-1	TRBV7-2	NA	TRBD1	TGTGCCAGCAGCACCCGACAGGGCGCCTTGAACACTGAAGCTTTCTTT	CASSTRQGALNTEAFF
TRBJ1-6	TRBV27	NA	TRBD1	TGTGCCAGCAGTTTGTCCGGACAGGGCCAAACAGGGAATTCACCCCTCCACTTT	CASSLSGQGQTGNSPLHF
TRBJ2-7	TRBV27	once	TRBD2	TGTGCCAGCAGTTTTCAGGGGACTAGCGTCTCTTGGGGCTACGAGCAGTACTTC	CASSFQGTSVSWGYEQYF
TRBJ2-1	TRBV29-1	NA	TRBD2	TGCAGCGCTGGGGGGGGATACAATGAGCAGTTCTTC	CSAGGGYNEQFF
TRBJ2-5	TRBV4-2	NA	NA	TGTGCCAGCAGCCAAGATCTCGCTAGCTGGGAGACCCAGTACTTC	CASSQDLASWETQYF
TRBJ1-2	TRBV30	NA	TRBD1	TGTGCCTGCCCAGACGCAAAGGACAGGGGGCGAGGCGGCTACACCTTC	CACPDAKDRGRGGYTF
TRBJ2-1	TRBV11-3	few	NA	TGTGCCAGCAGCCCAAAACTCTACAATGAGCAGTTCTTC	CASSPKLYNEQFF
TRBJ1-2	TRBV19	NA	NA	TGTGCCAGTAGTCCCCGCCGGGGGTATGGCTACACCTTC	CASSPRRGYGYTF
TRBJ2-3	TRBV11-2	NA	TRBD2	TGTGCCAGCAGCCCCCGGGTCCTAGCGGGAGGAGATACGCAGTATTTT	CASSPRVLAGGDTQYF